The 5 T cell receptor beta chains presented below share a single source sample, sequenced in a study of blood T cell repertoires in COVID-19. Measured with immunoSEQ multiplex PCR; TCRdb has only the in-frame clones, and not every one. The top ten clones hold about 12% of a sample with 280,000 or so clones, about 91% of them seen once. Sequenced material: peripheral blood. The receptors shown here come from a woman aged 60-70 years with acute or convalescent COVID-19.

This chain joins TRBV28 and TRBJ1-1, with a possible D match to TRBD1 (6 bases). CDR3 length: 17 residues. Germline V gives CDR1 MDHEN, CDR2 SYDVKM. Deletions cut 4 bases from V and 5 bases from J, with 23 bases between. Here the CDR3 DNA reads TGTGCCAGCAGTTCAATCAGGGGCGTGGGGGGGAGGACTGAAGCTTTCTTT. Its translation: CASSSIRGVGGRTEAFF.

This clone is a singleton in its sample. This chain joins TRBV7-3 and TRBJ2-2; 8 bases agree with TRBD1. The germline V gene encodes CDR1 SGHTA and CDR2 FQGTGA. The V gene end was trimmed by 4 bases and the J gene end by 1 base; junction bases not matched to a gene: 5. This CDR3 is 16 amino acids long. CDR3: CASSSKDRGNTGELFF. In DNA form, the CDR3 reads TGTGCCAGCAGCTCCAAAGACAGGGGGAACACCGGGGAGCTGTTTTTT.

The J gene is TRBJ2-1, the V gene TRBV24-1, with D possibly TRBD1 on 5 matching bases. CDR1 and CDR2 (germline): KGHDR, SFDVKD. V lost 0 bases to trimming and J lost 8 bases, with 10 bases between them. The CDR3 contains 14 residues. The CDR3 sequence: CATSDLLGADEQFF. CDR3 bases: TGTGCCACCAGTGATTTGCTAGGGGCCGATGAGCAGTTCTTC.

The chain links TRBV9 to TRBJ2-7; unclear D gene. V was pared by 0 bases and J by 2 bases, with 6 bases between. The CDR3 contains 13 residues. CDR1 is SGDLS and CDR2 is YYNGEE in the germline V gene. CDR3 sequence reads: CASSVDSTYEQYF. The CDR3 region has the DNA TGTGCCAGCAGCGTAGATAGTACCTACGAGCAGTACTTC.

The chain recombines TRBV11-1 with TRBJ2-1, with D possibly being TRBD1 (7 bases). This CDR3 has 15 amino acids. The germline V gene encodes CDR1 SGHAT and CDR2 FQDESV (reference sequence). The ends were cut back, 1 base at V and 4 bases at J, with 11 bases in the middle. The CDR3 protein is CASSLVQGGYNEQFF. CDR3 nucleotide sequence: TGTGCCAGCAGCTTAGTCCAGGGGGGTTACAATGAGCAGTTCTTC.